This is a list of T cell receptor beta chains from one sample in a study of blood T cells in healthy people across ages. Using its own MiXCR run on the 5' RACE reads, TCRdb lists one record per CDR3 protein. The table has roughly 720,000 distinct CDR3 sequences, less than 70% seen once. The sequenced material came from blood. The receptor set was obtained from a man older than 75 in good health. The CDR3 runs from the conserved cysteine through the conserved F or W. A D gene is named only where the DNA matches it firmly. Clone size is shown for a subset of rows, as once, few, many or a class of expanded clone.

V	J	size	D	CDR3	DNA
TRBV7-2	TRBJ2-1	few	NA	CASSVVAERGQFF	TGTGCCAGCAGCGTAGTCGCAGAGAGAGGGCAGTTCTTC
TRBV5-1	TRBJ2-7	NA	NA	CASSLGGASGFYEQYF	TGCGCCAGCAGCTTGGGGGGGGCTAGCGGATTCTACGAGCAGTACTTC
TRBV6-6	TRBJ2-5	once	TRBD2	CASSYGGRGNFEETQYF	TGTGCCAGCAGTTACGGCGGGAGGGGTAATTTCGAGGAGACCCAGTACTTC
TRBV7-8	TRBJ2-3	NA	TRBD2	CASSPQGLAATDTQYF	TGTGCCAGCAGCCCTCAGGGACTAGCGGCCACAGATACGCAGTATTTT
TRBV12-3/TRBV12-4	TRBJ2-7	NA	NA	CASSYGGPYEQYF	TGTGCCAGCAGTTATGGGGGACCCTACGAGCAGTACTTC
TRBV7-9	TRBJ2-1	NA	NA	CASSREAGTSWNEQFF	TGTGCCAGCAGCCGAGAGGCGGGTACCTCTTGGAATGAGCAGTTCTTC
TRBV12-3/TRBV12-4	TRBJ2-3	NA	TRBD1	CASADRAKHRDAYF	TGTGCCAGCGCAGACAGGGCAAAGCACAGAGACGCGTATTTT
TRBV7-2	TRBJ2-1	NA	TRBD2	CASSPIMTSGTYNEQFF	TGTGCCAGCAGCCCGATCATGACTAGCGGCACCTACAATGAGCAGTTCTTC
TRBV6-1	TRBJ2-6	once	NA	CASSETPFPRAGSGANVLTF	TGTGCCAGCAGTGAAACTCCTTTCCCTAGAGCAGGGTCTGGGGCCAACGTCCTGACTTTC
TRBV29-1	TRBJ2-5	NA	TRBD2	CSSKSGSGGETQYF	TGCAGCAGCAAGAGCGGGAGCGGAGGAGAGACCCAGTACTTC
TRBV27	TRBJ2-3	NA	TRBD1	CASRAQGVRYAYF	TGTGCCAGCCGCGCACAGGGGGTTAGATACGCGTATTTT
TRBV6-5	TRBJ1-5	NA	TRBD1	CASSRQGQSNQPQHF	TGTGCCAGCAGTCGACAGGGCCAGAGCAATCAGCCCCAGCATTTT
TRBV6-5	TRBJ2-2	NA	NA	CASSYLLPPGELFF	TGTGCCAGCAGTTACCTACTTCCTCCCGGGGAGCTGTTTTTT
TRBV20-1	TRBJ2-7	NA	TRBD1	CSARADRGLWYEQYF	TGCAGTGCTAGAGCCGACAGGGGGCTCTGGTACGAGCAGTACTTC
TRBV6-5	TRBJ2-5	NA	NA	CASSYFGTFHGETQYF	TGTGCCAGCAGTTACTTCGGGACATTCCATGGGGAGACCCAGTACTTC
TRBV9	TRBJ2-1	NA	TRBD2	CASSVALAGGYERFF	TGTGCCAGCAGCGTAGCGCTAGCGGGAGGCTATGAGCGGTTCTTC
TRBV20-1	TRBJ2-1	NA	TRBD2	CSATPGLVIFEQFF	TGCAGTGCTACCCCGGGACTAGTCATTTTTGAGCAGTTCTTC
TRBV6-5	TRBJ2-6	NA	TRBD2	CASSYSGLAGTTGANVLTF	TGTGCCAGCAGTTACTCAGGACTAGCGGGAACAACTGGGGCCAACGTCCTGACTTTC
TRBV5-1	TRBJ2-7	NA	NA	CASSLASGSSYNEQYF	TGCGCCAGCAGCTTGGCTTCAGGGAGCTCCTACAATGAGCAGTACTTC
TRBV5-1	TRBJ1-2	few	TRBD1	CASSVGQPGNYGYTF	TGCGCCAGCAGCGTGGGACAGCCAGGGAACTATGGCTACACCTTC
TRBV7-6	TRBJ2-7	few	NA	CASSLATGRSYEQYF	TGTGCCAGCAGCTTAGCCACAGGCCGCTCCTACGAGCAGTACTTC
TRBV28	TRBJ2-5	NA	NA	CASSLAAWGSGTQYF	TGTGCCAGCAGTTTGGCCGCCTGGGGGTCGGGGACCCAGTACTTC
TRBV6-2/TRBV6-3	TRBJ1-5	NA	NA	CASNDPVNQPQHF	TGTGCCAGCAACGATCCAGTCAATCAGCCCCAGCATTTT
TRBV20-1	TRBJ1-2	NA	TRBD1	CSARGTVGRWGYTF	TGCAGTGCTAGGGGGACAGTCGGCCGCTGGGGCTACACCTTC
TRBV7-2	TRBJ1-1	NA	NA	CASILNQGLGGAFF	TGTGCCAGCATCTTAAACCAGGGCCTGGGGGGGGCTTTCTTT
TRBV9	TRBJ2-1	NA	NA	CASSPTVGNEQFF	TGTGCCAGCAGCCCCACGGTCGGCAATGAGCAGTTCTTC
TRBV2	TRBJ2-1	NA	TRBD1	CASSPDRGNEQFF	TGTGCCAGCAGTCCGGACAGGGGGAATGAGCAGTTCTTC
TRBV6-1	TRBJ2-6	few	NA	CASREFFSGANVLTF	TGTGCCAGCCGGGAATTCTTCTCTGGGGCCAACGTCCTGACTTTC
TRBV7-3	TRBJ2-1	NA	NA	CANRPTESYNEQFF	TGTGCCAACAGACCGACTGAATCCTACAATGAGCAGTTCTTC
TRBV12-5	TRBJ2-1	few	TRBD2	CASGLGGRNYNEQFF	TGTGCTAGTGGTTTAGGCGGGAGGAACTACAATGAGCAGTTCTTC
TRBV7-2	TRBJ2-1	NA	NA	CASSTRTRVRGGNEQFF	TGTGCCAGCAGCACTAGAACGAGGGTACGTGGCGGCAATGAGCAGTTCTTC
TRBV6-1	TRBJ2-5	NA	NA	CASRRGPGQETQYF	TGTGCCAGCAGAAGGGGCCCAGGGCAAGAGACCCAGTACTTC